The T cell receptor (beta chain) under discussion was sequenced for a study of a mutant IDH1 vaccine in newly diagnosed glioma. Study-wide background: The vaccination schedule gave patients eight doses in weeks 1, 3, 5, 7, 11, 15, 19 and 23. Patients received vaccination from 4-6 weeks after radiotherapy alone, or with temozolomide cycles. Treated patients comprised about 60% males and roughly 40% females, mean age roughly 43 years.

Data came from immunoSEQ multiplex PCR; TCRdb stores just in-frame clones and leaves some out. The sample lists around 36,000 clones; about nine tenths were seen once. The time point here: week 5, during vaccination. Vaccinated patients received 300 ug of mutant IDH1 20-mer peptide per dose, with topical imiquimod. V lost 3 bases, J lost 5 bases, and 4 bases lay in between. Looked up from germline, CDR1 is DFQATT and CDR2 is SNEGSKA (reference sequence). CDR3 length: 10 residues. About this clone: Its antigen remains unidentified.

Sequencing used PBMCs, obtained from a glioma patient whose treatment included an IDH1 peptide vaccine. The chain carries TRBV20-1 and TRBJ2-5; the D is unclear. The TCR was taken from a man between 50 and 59 years old with glioma. CDR3: CSASDETQYF. The CDR3 coding sequence is TGCAGTGCTAGCGATGAGACCCAGTACTTC.